These 22 T cell receptor beta chains originate from one sample sequenced in a study of post-analysis software for immune sequencing data. The study, taken as a whole, reports: A few TRBV segments appeared more often in patients than in controls, and TRBV5-6, TRBV5-1 and TRBV20-1 were among these.

Each TCR beta cDNA library carried unique molecular identifiers. Using its own MiXCR run on the PCR reads, TCRdb lists one record per CDR3 protein. The table shows around 400,000 distinct CDR3 sequences, with approximately 39% occurring only once. Antigen specificity for these receptors is unknown. The sample taken for sequencing was blood. The source is a girl aged 2 to 10 with multiple sclerosis.

The rearrangement joins TRBV6-5 to TRBJ2-7; D is undetermined. The CDR3 loop spans 13 amino acids. The germline V gene encodes CDR1 MNHEY and CDR2 SVGAGI. The germline V and J ends were trimmed by 8 bases and 4 bases, with 15 bases remaining between them. The CDR3 DNA reads as TGTGCCAGCGGGCCCGACCAGTTTTACGAGCAGTACTTC. Translated, it gives CASGPDQFYEQYF.

The J gene is TRBJ1-1, the V gene TRBV28; 8 nucleotides line up with TRBD1. Trimming took 7 bases from V and 3 from J; bases not matched to a gene: 4. The CDR3 has 13 residues. The germline CDR1 and CDR2 sequences are MDHEN and SYDVKM. CDR3 DNA: TGTGCCAGCAACCTGGGACAGGACACTGAAGCTTTCTTT. It encodes CASNLGQDTEAFF.

The genes are TRBV10-3 and TRBJ2-3; 9 bases match TRBD2. Germline trimming cut 4 bases from V and 6 bases from J; bases unmatched to any gene: 5. The germline gives CDR1 ENHRY, CDR2 SYGVKD. The CDR3 extends over 14 amino acids. The CDR3: CAISVAGVYDTQYF. In DNA form, the CDR3 reads TGTGCCATCAGTGTAGCGGGGGTATATGATACGCAGTATTTT.

This clonotype appeared a few times. This chain uses TRBV29-1 with TRBJ2-7; a weak D match, TRBD1 (7 bases). The CDR3 length is 15 residues. Germline CDR1 and CDR2: SQVTM and ANQGSEA. The V end lost 5 bases, the J end lost 6 bases, and 23 bases lay between the germline ends. The CDR3 DNA is TGCAGCGTTACGTTCCGCGGGACAGATCTCGCCGAGCAGTACTTC. Protein product: CSVTFRGTDLAEQYF.

The chain joins TRBV20-1 to TRBJ1-2, with D tentatively TRBD1 (5 bases). Per germline, CDR1 DFQATT and CDR2 SNEGSKA (reference sequence). This CDR3 has 15 residues. V lost 3 bases and J lost 8, with 22 bases in between. In DNA form, the CDR3 reads TGCAGTGCTAGTGCTGGTCCAGGCCTAAGGGACGGCTACACCTTC. Protein sequence: CSASAGPGLRDGYTF.

This chain joins TRBV7-9 and TRBJ1-6; TRBD1 aligns across 9 bases. The CDR3 totals 17 residues. Germline assignment: CDR1 SEHNR and CDR2 FQNEAQ (reference sequence). V gave up 6 bases and J gave up 5 bases; unmatched junction bases: 11. The CDR3 is CASRDSQGASDNSPLHF. The CDR3 bases are TGTGCCAGCAGAGACTCACAGGGGGCATCCGATAATTCACCCCTCCACTTT. Based on the CDR3 plus reference TRBV7-9 and TRBJ1-6, the full variable domain is DTGVSQNPRHKITKRGQNVTFRCDPISEHNRLYWYRQTLGQGPEFLTYFQNEAQLEKSRLLSDRFSAERPKGSFSTLEIQRTEQGDSAMYLCASRDSQGASDNSPLHFGNGTRLTVT.

The V call is TRBV29-1, the J call TRBJ2-5; D is unresolved. This CDR3 has 16 amino acids. Trimming left V 1 base short and J 1 base short, with 16 bases between. Germline lookup yields CDR1 SQVTM and CDR2 ANQGSEA. The CDR3 protein is CSVEVPRLVPQETQYF. In DNA, the CDR3 is TGCAGCGTTGAAGTCCCCCGTCTGGTACCCCAAGAGACCCAGTACTTC.

In this sample, this clonotype turned up a few times. V and J are TRBV9 and TRBJ2-5; a weak D match, TRBD2 (5 bases). Germline V lookup: CDR1 SGDLS, CDR2 YYNGEE. The CDR3 is made up of 16 amino acids. V was pared by 2 bases and J by 5 bases, with 19 bases between. The CDR3 DNA reads TGTGCCAGCAGCGTTACCAGCGGAGGAGGATTGGAGACCCAGTACTTC. Amino acids: CASSVTSGGGLETQYF. Complete variable domain (other parts from reference TRBV9 and TRBJ2-5): DSGVTQTPKHLITATGQRVTLRCSPRSGDLSVYWYQQSLDQGLQFLIQYYNGEERAKGNILERFSAQQFPDLHSELNLSSLELGDSALYFCASSVTSGGGLETQYFGPGTRLLVL.

The V and J genes are TRBV2 and TRBJ2-5; D gene ambiguous. Germline CDR1 SNHLY, CDR2 FYNNEI. V lost 3 bases, J lost 8 bases, and 10 bases lay in between. This CDR3 is built from 12 residues. This CDR3 is CASSERKRTQYF. The DNA of the CDR3 is TGTGCCAGCAGTGAGCGGAAGAGAACCCAGTACTTC.

In its sample, this clonotype was seen a few times. The genes are TRBV28 and TRBJ2-7, with D possibly being TRBD1 (5 bases). Germline V gene lookup returns CDR1 MDHEN and CDR2 SYDVKM. Trimming removed 3 bases at V and 8 bases at J, with 11 bases between. The length of the CDR3 is 12 residues. In nucleotides, the CDR3 is TGTGCCAGCAGTTTTTACAGGCTTCAGCAGTACTTC. As protein: CASSFYRLQQYF.

This chain connects TRBV20-1 to TRBJ2-7, with TRBD2 identical over 13 bases. This CDR3 is 14 amino acids long. The germline V gene encodes CDR1 DFQATT and CDR2 SNEGSKA (reference sequence). Germline trimming cut 6 bases from V and 6 bases from J; bases unmatched to any gene: 8. The CDR3 DNA reads TGCAGTGCGGGTCGACTAGCGGGAGGTCTCGAGCAGTACTTC. It yields the protein CSAGRLAGGLEQYF.

The chain uses TRBV5-1 and TRBJ1-6; D may be TRBD1 (5 bases). Trimming stripped 0 bases from V and 7 bases from J, with 14 bases between. This CDR3 is built from 16 residues. Germline V gene data show CDR1 as SGHRS and CDR2 as YFSETQ. The CDR3 region is CASSLVTQGGNSPLHF. Written as DNA, the CDR3 is TGCGCCAGCAGCTTGGTAACTCAGGGTGGAAATTCACCCCTCCACTTT.

By share, this clonotype counts as medium-sized (0.01 to 0.1%). The chain combines TRBV4-2 with TRBJ1-3; D is unclear. V was pared by 0 bases and J by 3 bases, with 12 bases between. The germline gives CDR1 LGHNA, CDR2 YNFKEQ. The CDR3 is made up of 16 amino acids. The CDR3 coding sequence is TGTGCCAGCAGCCAAGATATGCCGGTGGGTGGAAACACCATATATTTT. Protein: CASSQDMPVGGNTIYF.

The V call is TRBV4-1, the J call TRBJ1-5, with TRBD1 matching 7 bases. The CDR3 loop spans 18 amino acids. V shed 1 base and J 0 bases; nucleotides not matched to a gene: 9. The germline V gene encodes CDR1 MGHRA and CDR2 YSYEKL. The CDR3 nucleotides are TGCGCCAGCAGCCAAGGACCAGGGGGATTTTATAGCAATCAGCCCCAGCATTTT. It is translated as CASSQGPGGFYSNQPQHF.

V and J are TRBV29-1 and TRBJ2-3, with 8 bases that match TRBD1. The CDR3 consists of 13 residues. Germline lookup yields CDR1 SQVTM and CDR2 ANQGSEA. CDR3: CSGSQGATDTQYF. CDR3 sequence (DNA): TGCAGTGGCTCCCAGGGGGCGACAGATACGCAGTATTTT.

This clonotype was observed once. The V call is TRBV16, the J call TRBJ2-7; TRBD1 matches at 7 bases. The DNA end is a closer match to TRBJ2-5, so the J assignment may be wrong. From germline, CDR1 is KGHSY and CDR2 FQNENV. CDR3 size: 17 residues. The CDR3 DNA reads TGTGCCAGCAGCCAATCGGCACCGACAGGGATTCGTGAGACCCAGTACTTC. Its protein is CASSQSAPTGIRETQYF.

This clonotype was found a few times. V is TRBV3-1 and J is TRBJ2-1; D uncertain. CDR1 LGHDT and CDR2 YNNKEL come from the germline V gene (reference sequence). CDR3 length: 13 residues. V was clipped by 2 bases and J by 5 bases, with 7 bases between them. CDR3 coding DNA: TGTGCCAGCAGCCAAAGAGCCGACAATGAGCAGTTCTTC. This translates into CASSQRADNEQFF.

The chain has TRBV4-3 and TRBJ2-2, with a possible D match to TRBD1 (6 bases). CDR1 and CDR2 (germline): LGHNA, YSLEER. V gave up 6 bases and J gave up 4 bases, with 12 bases separating them. This CDR3 has 14 amino acids. The DNA for the CDR3 is TGCGCCAGCAGAGAGGGGGACGTCACCGGGGAGCTGTTTTTT. Protein: CASREGDVTGELFF.

The chain has TRBV5-1 and TRBJ2-1; maybe TRBD2 (7 bases). The J call may be in error: the DNA end matches TRBJ2-7 better. The CDR3 consists of 17 residues. CDR1 SGHRS and CDR2 YFSETQ come from the germline V gene. The CDR3 bases are TGCGCCAGCAGGCCTCCCCTAGCGGACAGCTCCTACAATGAGCAGTACTTC. Translation gives CASRPPLADSSYNEQYF.

This chain links TRBV7-2 with TRBJ2-7; 8 bases are shared with TRBD2. The germline CDR1 and CDR2 sequences are SGHTA and FQGNSA. The CDR3 extends over 15 amino acids. With 4 bases clipped from V and 0 bases from J, the junction kept 5 bases outside the gene matches. This CDR3 is CASSWDSGTSYEQYF. CDR3 nucleotide sequence: TGTGCCAGCAGCTGGGATAGCGGGACCTCCTACGAGCAGTACTTC.

This sequence joins TRBV10-3 and TRBJ2-7, with TRBD2 matching 13 bases. CDR1 is ENHRY, CDR2 SYGVKD, per germline. The CDR3 has 13 amino acids. V shed 8 bases and J 3 bases; nucleotides not matched to a gene: 1. The CDR3 nucleotides read TGTGCCATCGGGACTAGCGGGATCTACGAGCAGTACTTC. Amino acid sequence: CAIGTSGIYEQYF.

This chain connects TRBV23-1 to TRBJ2-4; tentatively, D is TRBD1 (6 bases). TRBV23-1 is given ORF status, its function remaining uncertain. V was trimmed by 0 bases and J by 2 bases, leaving 11 bases between them. This CDR3 is built from 16 residues. CDR3 in amino acids: CASSQSVDSSKNIQYF. In DNA, the CDR3 is TGCGCCAGCAGTCAATCCGTGGACAGTTCCAAAAACATTCAGTACTTC.